The T cell receptor beta chain described here comes from a study of blood T cell repertoires in COVID-19. Study background: There were acute and convalescent COVID-19 samples, and they came from the United States, Italy and Spain. PBMCs, B-cell-depleted T cells, or T cells were the source of the cDNA or gDNA that made up the material.

Authors' data handling: Quantification of nucleated cells was approximated via reference gene primer amplification. Sequencing was performed with immunoSEQ multiplex PCR; in TCRdb, only in-frame clones are kept and a portion is missing. D and trimming were read from the DNA, whereas the V and J calls and clone size are those reported in that table. The table lists a few hundred thousand clones, more than 75% of them singletons. Trimming removed 5 bases from V and 0 bases from J, with 9 bases in between. The CDR3 sequence is 14 residues long. The germline V gene encodes CDR1 SGHRS and CDR2 YFSETQ. Sequences were obtained from peripheral blood. The rearrangement joins TRBV5-1 to TRBJ1-3, with D unclear. This sequence was found in a woman aged 40 to 55 who had recovered from COVID-19. The CDR3 region has the DNA TGCGCCAGCAGGCCGGGAAACTCTGGAAACACCATATATTTT. Amino acids: CASRPGNSGNTIYF. Variable domain in full (rest from reference TRBV5-1 and TRBJ1-3): KAGVTQTPRYLIKTRGQQVTLSCSPISGHRSVSWYQQTPGQGLQFLFEYFSETQRNKGNFPGRFSGRQFSNSRSEMNVSTLELGDSALYLCASRPGNSGNTIYFGEGSWLTVV.